These T cell receptor beta chains were read from a single sample in a study of radiation and T cells in renal cell carcinoma. Measured with immunoSEQ multiplex PCR; TCRdb has only the in-frame clones, and not every one. The profile shows 70,000 or so clones, about 81% of them singletons. Sequencing was performed on blood, taken from a patient whose treatment included radiotherapy and nephrectomy. The receptors stem from a man aged 60 to 75 with renal cell carcinoma. CDR3s include the opening cysteine and the closing phenylalanine or tryptophan. A D gene is named only where the DNA matches it firmly. Rows may omit the clone size; those that give it use once, few, many or a size class.

cdr3_aa cdr3_nt j_call v_call d_call clone_size
CASQRSSYNEQFF TGCGCCAGCCAGCGGAGCTCCTACAATGAGCAGTTCTTC TRBJ2-1 TRBV10-1 - -
CASSPQGGRSNQPQHF TGTGCCAGCAGTCCGCAAGGGGGCCGTAGCAATCAGCCCCAGCATTTT TRBJ1-5 TRBV28 TRBD1 -
CASSLEMAGFGNTIYF TGTGCCAGCAGCTTAGAAATGGCAGGGTTTGGAAACACCATATATTTT TRBJ1-3 TRBV7-2 - -
CSVQGAQETQYF TGCAGCGTTCAGGGGGCTCAGGAGACCCAGTACTTC TRBJ2-5 TRBV29-1 TRBD1 -
CASSSEGVSNEQFF TGTGCCAGCAGCTCAGAGGGAGTTAGTAATGAGCAGTTCTTC TRBJ2-1 TRBV11-3 - -
CASSHRAIKTGTETNEQFF TGCGCCAGCAGCCACCGCGCTATTAAAACCGGGACAGAGACGAATGAGCAGTTCTTC TRBJ2-1 TRBV4-1 TRBD1 -
CASSFREEGASTDTQYF TGTGCCAGCAGCTTTCGTGAAGAGGGGGCTAGTACAGATACGCAGTATTTT TRBJ2-3 TRBV7-8 TRBD1 -
CAIKGLAGKEYEQYF TGTGCCATCAAGGGACTAGCGGGAAAGGAATACGAGCAGTACTTC TRBJ2-7 TRBV10-3 TRBD2 -
CARTDRGSKETQYF TGTGCCAGAACGGACAGGGGTAGTAAAGAGACCCAGTACTTC TRBJ2-5 TRBV19 TRBD1 -
CASSVGDYSYEQYF TGTGCCAGCAGCGTAGGGGACTACTCCTACGAGCAGTACTTC TRBJ2-7 TRBV9 TRBD2 -
CASSEGLAYEQYF TGCGCCAGCAGTGAGGGGCTCGCCTACGAGCAGTACTTC TRBJ2-7 TRBV10-1 - once
CATSRAAGGGTDTQYF TGTGCCACCAGCAGAGCGGCGGGAGGAGGTACAGATACGCAGTATTTT TRBJ2-3 TRBV15 TRBD2 -
CASSLLGGGTGELFF TGTGCCAGCAGCTTATTGGGGGGAGGAACCGGGGAGCTGTTTTTT TRBJ2-2 TRBV11-3 - -
CASSDLGGRAADTQYF TGTGCCAGCAGCGACCTGGGCGGGAGGGCCGCAGATACGCAGTATTTT TRBJ2-3 TRBV7-8 TRBD2 once
CASSQWGSGEKLFF TGTGCCAGCAGCCAGTGGGGGTCAGGGGAAAAACTGTTTTTT TRBJ1-4 TRBV7-9 - once
CATSPDLVGPEQYF TGTGCCACCAGTCCTGACCTTGTGGGCCCCGAGCAGTACTTC TRBJ2-7 TRBV15 - once
CASSFGTSRGFTDTQYF TGTGCCAGCAGCTTTGGGACTAGCCGGGGATTCACAGATACGCAGTATTTT TRBJ2-3 TRBV13 TRBD2 -
CASSTQGALTEAFF TGCGCCAGCAGTACCCAGGGGGCGCTGACTGAAGCTTTCTTT TRBJ1-1 TRBV5-1 TRBD1 -
CASSSPPGHEQYF TGCGCCAGCAGCTCCCCTCCGGGCCACGAGCAGTACTTC TRBJ2-7 TRBV5-1 - -
CASSQTGPTEAFF TGTGCCAGCAGTCAGACAGGGCCCACTGAAGCTTTCTTT TRBJ1-1 TRBV6-1 TRBD1 -
CASSLLTPSANTGELFF TGTGCCAGCAGTCTCTTGACACCCTCCGCGAACACCGGGGAGCTGTTTTTT TRBJ2-2 TRBV28 - -
CASSLAAGGLFF TGTGCCAGCAGCTTGGCCGCGGGAGGTCTGTTCTTC TRBJ2-1 TRBV5-8 TRBD2 -
CASSLGLAGEYTDTQYF TGCGCCAGCAGCTTAGGACTAGCGGGAGAGTACACAGATACGCAGTATTTT TRBJ2-3 TRBV5-1 TRBD2 -
CASRAAGGSPDTQYF TGTGCCAGCAGAGCAGCGGGAGGGTCTCCAGATACGCAGTATTTT TRBJ2-3 TRBV6-5 TRBD2 -
CASSLGAGGPGEQYF TGTGCCAGCAGCTTGGGAGCGGGAGGGCCTGGCGAGCAGTACTTC TRBJ2-7 TRBV5-4 TRBD2 -
CAIGGTGTYEQYF TGTGCCATCGGGGGGACAGGAACCTACGAGCAGTACTTC TRBJ2-7 TRBV10-3 TRBD1 -
CASSSGLAGAFDEQFF TGTGCCAGCAGCTCCGGACTAGCGGGAGCTTTCGATGAGCAGTTCTTC TRBJ2-1 TRBV7-2 TRBD2 -
CASSTGLAIDTQYF TGTGCCAGCAGCACAGGACTAGCGATAGATACGCAGTATTTT TRBJ2-3 TRBV5-4 TRBD2 -
CASSLIWSETQYF TGTGCCAGCAGCTTAATCTGGTCCGAGACCCAGTACTTC TRBJ2-5 TRBV7-2 - -
CASSQFLGAQETQYF TGCGCCAGCAGCCAATTTCTGGGGGCCCAAGAGACCCAGTACTTC TRBJ2-5 TRBV4-3 - -
CASSLGTGQETQYF TGTGCCAGCAGCTTAGGGACAGGGCAAGAGACCCAGTACTTC TRBJ2-5 TRBV7-9 TRBD1 -
CASSSGFFLQETQYF TGTGCCAGCAGTTCGGGGTTTTTTCTTCAAGAGACCCAGTACTTC TRBJ2-5 TRBV28 - once
CASSLAGNYGYTF TGTGCCAGCAGCTTGGCCGGGAACTATGGCTACACCTTC TRBJ1-2 TRBV7-9 - once
CASSRGTSVQETQYF TGTGCCAGCAGTCGCGGGACTAGCGTACAAGAGACCCAGTACTTC TRBJ2-5 TRBV28 TRBD2 -
CASSTGQGHTGELFF TGCGCCAGCAGCACCGGACAGGGACACACCGGGGAGCTGTTTTTT TRBJ2-2 TRBV5-1 TRBD1 -
CASSFGRSDNQPQHF TGTGCCAGCAGTTTCGGGAGGTCGGATAATCAGCCCCAGCATTTT TRBJ1-5 TRBV6-6 - -
CASSPSPGQGFKNEQFF TGTGCCAGCAGCCCCAGCCCGGGACAGGGCTTTAAAAATGAGCAGTTCTTC TRBJ2-1 TRBV7-6 TRBD1 -
CASSVVKGLEANEQFF TGTGCCAGCAGCGTAGTTAAGGGGTTGGAGGCCAATGAGCAGTTCTTC TRBJ2-1 TRBV9 - -
CASSPWLAGDSEQFF TGTGCCAGCAGCCCGTGGTTAGCGGGAGATTCTGAGCAGTTCTTC TRBJ2-1 TRBV7-9 TRBD2 -
CASSSHQGQNQETQYF TGTGCCAGCAGTTCACATCAAGGCCAGAACCAAGAGACCCAGTACTTC TRBJ2-5 TRBV27 - once
CASSRGLAGAYEQYF TGTGCCAGCAGTCGCGGACTAGCGGGAGCGTACGAGCAGTACTTC TRBJ2-7 TRBV25-1 TRBD2 -
CAWTSGRAGNTGELFF TGTGCCTGGACCAGCGGGAGGGCCGGGAACACCGGGGAGCTGTTTTTT TRBJ2-2 TRBV30 TRBD2 -
CAWSSLYEQYF TGTGCCTGGTCCAGTCTCTACGAGCAGTACTTC TRBJ2-7 TRBV30 - -
CASSPLTGGRTGELFF TGTGCCAGCAGCCCACTAACAGGGGGACGGACCGGGGAGCTGTTTTTT TRBJ2-2 TRBV14 TRBD1 -
CAISVDREPSYEQYF TGTGCCATCAGCGTAGACAGGGAACCTTCCTACGAGCAGTACTTC TRBJ2-7 TRBV10-3 TRBD1 -
CASSSGLAGGTDTQYF TGTGCCAGCTCATCAGGACTAGCGGGAGGCACAGATACGCAGTATTTT TRBJ2-3 TRBV18 TRBD2 -
CASSESHGGPTGELFF TGTGCCAGCAGTGAATCCCACGGCGGGCCCACCGGGGAGCTGTTTTTT TRBJ2-2 TRBV6-4 - -
CASSQWDGGRCDGEQFF TGTGCCAGCAGCCAGTGGGATGGCGGGAGGTGTGATGGTGAGCAGTTCTTC TRBJ2-1 TRBV21-1 - -
CASSPNRGGGEAFF TGTGCCAGCAGCCCTAACAGAGGGGGCGGTGAAGCTTTCTTT TRBJ1-1 TRBV7-8 TRBD1 -
CASRPGLHTGELFF TGTGCCAGCAGGCCTGGACTGCACACCGGGGAGCTGTTTTTT TRBJ2-2 TRBV28 - -
CASSSIGRYERYF TGTGCCAGCAGCTCTATCGGCCGCTACGAGCGGTACTTC TRBJ2-7 TRBV7-2 - once
CASSQDSFLGYGYTF TGTGCCAGCAGCCAGGACAGCTTCCTTGGTTATGGCTACACCTTC TRBJ1-2 TRBV14 - -
CASRWGLSNTGELFF TGTGCCAGTAGATGGGGACTATCGAACACCGGGGAGCTGTTTTTT TRBJ2-2 TRBV19 TRBD2 once
CASSLEMIDNTGELFF TGCGCCAGCAGCTTGGAGATGATAGACAACACCGGGGAGCTGTTTTTT TRBJ2-2 TRBV5-1 - -
CASSVLSDTEAFF TGTGCCAGCAGCGTATTATCAGACACTGAAGCTTTCTTT TRBJ1-1 TRBV9 - few
CASSLGRNTEAFF TGTGCCAGCAGCTTGGGGAGGAACACTGAAGCTTTCTTT TRBJ1-1 TRBV7-6 - -
CASSDFGRYEQYF TGTGCCAGCAGTGATTTTGGACGCTACGAGCAGTACTTC TRBJ2-7 TRBV25-1 - -
CSVGGPGQGYNEQFF TGCAGCGTTGGTGGACCGGGACAGGGCTACAATGAGCAGTTCTTC TRBJ2-1 TRBV29-1 TRBD1 -
CARSQGPVYGYTF TGTGCCCGGAGTCAGGGGCCAGTCTATGGCTACACCTTC TRBJ1-2 TRBV30 - -